The subject of this entry is one T cell receptor beta chain. This sample was taken from a study of control samples from healthy donors and cancer patients. Generated by immunoSEQ multiplex PCR, the TCRdb table keeps only in-frame clones and is missing some. The profile shows around 97,000 clones, roughly 90% of them singletons. The ends were cut back, 0 bases at V and 4 bases at J, with 12 bases in the middle. CDR3 size: 15 residues. Germline loops: CDR1 SGHTA, CDR2 FQGTGA. Sequenced: PBMCs. V usage is TRBV7-3 and J usage is TRBJ1-2; no clear D. The receptor was derived from a man aged 55 to 70 with lung cancer. The CDR3 here is CASSLTREALYGYTF. CDR3 coding DNA: TGTGCCAGCAGCTTAACCCGGGAGGCGCTCTATGGCTACACCTTC.